These T cell receptor beta chains were read from a single sample in a study of vaccination effects on CD4 cells after COVID-19. Their specific antigens are unknown. The repertoire was sequenced with immunoSEQ multiplex PCR; TCRdb's copy has only in-frame clones and lacks some. Counted here are over 60,000 clones, over 70% occurring once; the ten biggest clones make up 1.5% to 1.7%. The sample consisted of CD4+ T cells from PBMCs cultured with HCoV-229E spike peptides, taken after COVID-19 vaccination. The receptors come from a human donor who received a COVID-19 vaccine. The CDR3 runs from the conserved cysteine through the conserved F or W. D genes are given only for firm matches. Only some rows state a clone size, as once, few, many or a class for expanded clones.

size,V,D,J,DNA,CDR3
NA,TRBV6-5,NA,TRBJ1-5,TGTGCCAGCAGTCCGGACGGTAGCAATCAGCCCCAGCATTTT,CASSPDGSNQPQHF
NA,TRBV5-8,NA,TRBJ2-1,TGTGCCAGCAGCTTGGTCGGGGTTTACAATGAGCAGTTCTTC,CASSLVGVYNEQFF
NA,TRBV9,TRBD2,TRBJ2-5,TGTGCCAGCAGCGTAGACCAGCGGGGGCTGGGGACCCAGTACTTC,CASSVDQRGLGTQYF
NA,TRBV5-1,NA,TRBJ2-5,TGCGCCAGCAGCCGCAACACAGGGAAACAAGAGACCCAGTACTTC,CASSRNTGKQETQYF
few,TRBV19,TRBD1,TRBJ1-1,TGTGCCAGTAGTGAAAGACAGGGGAACACTGAAGCTTTCTTT,CASSERQGNTEAFF
NA,TRBV5-1,NA,TRBJ1-2,TGCGCCAGCAGCTTGGGAGCAGCTTCTAACTATGGCTACACCTTC,CASSLGAASNYGYTF
NA,TRBV4-1,NA,TRBJ1-1,TGCGCCAGCAGCGCCCGGATCGGCCTGAACACTGAAGCTTTCTTT,CASSARIGLNTEAFF
NA,TRBV2,TRBD2,TRBJ2-3,TGTGCCAGCAGTGAATTTACTAGCGGCGGTACGCAGTATTTT,CASSEFTSGGTQYF
NA,TRBV6-1,TRBD2,TRBJ2-3,TGTGCCAGCAGTGGGACTAGCGGGGTCAGCACAGATACGCAGTATTTT,CASSGTSGVSTDTQYF
NA,TRBV6-2/TRBV6-3,NA,TRBJ2-2,TGTGCCAGCAGCCGACCGGGACAGAACACCGGGGAGCTGTTTTTT,CASSRPGQNTGELFF
NA,TRBV19,NA,TRBJ2-3,TGTGCCAGTAGTATAGTTCCTAGCTCGGATACGCAGTATTTT,CASSIVPSSDTQYF
few,TRBV2,NA,TRBJ1-1,TGTGCCAGCAGTTCTGCGTTGAACACTGAAGCTTTCTTT,CASSSALNTEAFF
NA,TRBV4-1,NA,TRBJ1-1,TGCGCCAGCAGCCAAGATCGGAGATTAGTATTGGGGGGGGGAGCTTTCTTT,CASSQDRRLVLGGGAFF
few,TRBV19,NA,TRBJ1-5,TGTGCCAGTAGTTCCAGAGTTTATAGCAATCAGCCCCAGCATTTT,CASSSRVYSNQPQHF
NA,TRBV28,TRBD1,TRBJ2-5,TGTGCCAGCAGTTTAAGCGACAGGGTGGAGACCCAGTACTTC,CASSLSDRVETQYF
NA,TRBV6-5,NA,TRBJ1-5,TGTGCCAGCAGTTACGATCAGACCAATCAGCCCCAGCATTTT,CASSYDQTNQPQHF
NA,TRBV5-1,NA,TRBJ1-1,TGCGCCAGCAGCTTGGACGGTGGGGGAGCTTTCTTT,CASSLDGGGAFF
NA,TRBV2,TRBD1,TRBJ2-1,TGTGCCAGCATCGACAGGGGGCCCTACAATGAGCAGTTCTTC,CASIDRGPYNEQFF
few,TRBV11-3,TRBD1,TRBJ2-2,TGTGCCAGCAGCTCGAACTCGGGACAGGGGGCGTCCGGGGAGCTGTTTTTT,CASSSNSGQGASGELFF
NA,TRBV2,TRBD1,TRBJ1-2,TGTGCCAGCAGCTCTTCGCGGGACAGGGGGCACACCTTC,CASSSSRDRGHTF
NA,TRBV5-1,NA,TRBJ1-3,TGCGCCAGCAGCTTGGACCAGTTTGGAAACACCATATATTTT,CASSLDQFGNTIYF
NA,TRBV7-2,NA,TRBJ2-3,TGTGCCAGCAGCTCGCAATTCTCAACGGATACGCAGTATTTT,CASSSQFSTDTQYF
NA,TRBV5-1,TRBD2,TRBJ2-1,TGCGCCAGCAGCCCGGACACTAGCGGGGGCCTCAATGAGCAGTTCTTC,CASSPDTSGGLNEQFF
NA,TRBV5-1,NA,TRBJ1-1,TGCGCCAGCAGCCCTGTGGTCGAGGGGGGTGAAGCTTTCTTT,CASSPVVEGGEAFF
NA,TRBV3-1/TRBV3-2,NA,TRBJ1-2,TGTGCCAGCAGCCAGGCAGTGAACTATGGCTACACCTTC,CASSQAVNYGYTF
NA,TRBV30,TRBD1,TRBJ1-2,TGTGCCTGGATAAAAAGGGACAGAACTACGGGCTACACCTTC,CAWIKRDRTTGYTF
NA,TRBV18,TRBD1,TRBJ1-1,TGTGCCAGCTCACTTCAGTCGGGACAGGGTGGCACTGAAGCTTTCTTT,CASSLQSGQGGTEAFF